The clone carrying this TCR beta chain occurred a few times. Its antigen is not identified. This entry comes from a study of cytomegalovirus exposure and HLA in healthy donors. Looking at the study overall: Within the Caucasian-associated ancestry cluster were around 81% of the approximately 400 genotyped donors. Study-wide findings and caveats: Rates of TCR association differed by HLA locus in a later analysis, with DRB1 highest and HLA-C lowest. An analysis that came later showed most CMV-associated TCR beta chains appearing HLA-restricted. Accurate predictions that matched the HLA-A and HLA-B alleles of most subjects were reportedly made from TCR beta sequences.

The PCR ran on 60 Vbeta and 13 Jbeta primers. Using immunoSEQ multiplex PCR, the repertoire was profiled, and TCRdb retains in-frame clones only, with some absent. The sample lists 70,000 to 100,000 clones, around three fifths seen once, with roughly a fifth in the top ten. CDR3 size: 14 residues. CDR1 and CDR2 from the germline V gene are SGHAT and FQNNGV. V gave up 6 bases and J gave up 0 bases; unmatched junction bases: 4. This chain uses TRBV11-2 with TRBJ1-2, with 7 nucleotides matching TRBD1. The sequence was collected from a woman aged 50 to 60 in good health and CMV-seropositive. The specimen sequenced was PBMCs. In DNA, the CDR3 is TGTGCCAGCAGGGCAGGGGGATCTAACTATGGCTACACCTTC. The encoded protein is CASRAGGSNYGYTF.